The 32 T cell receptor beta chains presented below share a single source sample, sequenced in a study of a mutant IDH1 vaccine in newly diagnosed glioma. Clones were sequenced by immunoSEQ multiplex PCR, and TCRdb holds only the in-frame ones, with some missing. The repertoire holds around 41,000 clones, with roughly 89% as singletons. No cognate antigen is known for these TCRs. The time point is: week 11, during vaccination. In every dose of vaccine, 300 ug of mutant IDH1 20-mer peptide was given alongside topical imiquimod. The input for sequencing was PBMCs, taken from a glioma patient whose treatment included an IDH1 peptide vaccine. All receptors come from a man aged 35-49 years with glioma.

The CDR3 protein is CSVEARRGQGRDGYTF. Written as DNA, the CDR3 is TGCAGCGTTGAAGCTAGAAGGGGACAGGGAAGAGATGGCTACACCTTC. The chain recombines TRBV29-1 with TRBJ1-2, with 9 nucleotides matching TRBD1. Germline CDR1 reads SQVTM; CDR2 reads ANQGSEA. CDR3 size: 16 residues. With V trimmed by 1 base and J by 6 bases, 12 bases remained unmatched.

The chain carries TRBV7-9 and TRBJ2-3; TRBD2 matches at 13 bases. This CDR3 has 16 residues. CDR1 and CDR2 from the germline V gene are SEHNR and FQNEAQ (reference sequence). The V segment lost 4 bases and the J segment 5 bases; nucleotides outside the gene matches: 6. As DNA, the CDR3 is TGTGCCAGCAGCTACGGGACTAGCGGGGTCGGAGATACGCAGTATTTT. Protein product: CASSYGTSGVGDTQYF. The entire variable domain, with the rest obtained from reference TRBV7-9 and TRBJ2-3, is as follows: DTGVSQNPRHKITKRGQNVTFRCDPISEHNRLYWYRQTLGQGPEFLTYFQNEAQLEKSRLLSDRFSAERPKGSFSTLEIQRTEQGDSAMYLCASSYGTSGVGDTQYFGPGTRLTVL.

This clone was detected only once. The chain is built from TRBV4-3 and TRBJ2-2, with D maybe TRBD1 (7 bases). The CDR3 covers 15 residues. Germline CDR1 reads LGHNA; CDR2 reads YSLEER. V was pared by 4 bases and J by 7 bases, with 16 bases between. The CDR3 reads CASSRVRGAHGELFF. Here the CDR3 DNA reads TGCGCCAGCAGCCGGGTCAGGGGGGCGCACGGGGAGCTGTTTTTT.

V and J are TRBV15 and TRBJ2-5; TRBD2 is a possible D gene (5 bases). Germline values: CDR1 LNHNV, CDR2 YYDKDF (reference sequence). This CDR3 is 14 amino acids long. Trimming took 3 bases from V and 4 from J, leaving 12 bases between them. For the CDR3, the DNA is TGTGCCACCAGCAGCGACTATTCGAGAGAGACCCAGTACTTC. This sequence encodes CATSSDYSRETQYF.

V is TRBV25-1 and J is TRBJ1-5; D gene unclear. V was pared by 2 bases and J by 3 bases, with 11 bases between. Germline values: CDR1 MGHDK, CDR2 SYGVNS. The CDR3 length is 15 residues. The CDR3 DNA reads TGTGCCAGCAGTGAAGGCTACGGTATCAATCAGCCCCAGCATTTT. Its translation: CASSEGYGINQPQHF.

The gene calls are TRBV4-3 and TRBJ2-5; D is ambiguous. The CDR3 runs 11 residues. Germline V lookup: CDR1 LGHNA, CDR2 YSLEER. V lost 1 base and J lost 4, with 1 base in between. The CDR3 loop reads CASSQAETQYF. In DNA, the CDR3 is TGCGCCAGCAGCCAAGCAGAGACCCAGTACTTC.

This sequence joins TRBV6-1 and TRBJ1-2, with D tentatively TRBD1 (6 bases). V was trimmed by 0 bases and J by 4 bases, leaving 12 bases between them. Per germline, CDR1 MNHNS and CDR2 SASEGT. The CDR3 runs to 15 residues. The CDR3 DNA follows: TGTGCCAGCAGTGAAGCGGTGACAGGAACCTATGGCTACACCTTC. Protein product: CASSEAVTGTYGYTF.

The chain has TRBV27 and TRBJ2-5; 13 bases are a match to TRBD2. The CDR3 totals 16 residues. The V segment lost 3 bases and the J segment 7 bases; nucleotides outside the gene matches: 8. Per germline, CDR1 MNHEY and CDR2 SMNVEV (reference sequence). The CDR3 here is CASSFRTSGRHWTQYF. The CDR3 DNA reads TGTGCCAGCAGTTTTAGGACTAGCGGGAGACACTGGACCCAGTACTTC.

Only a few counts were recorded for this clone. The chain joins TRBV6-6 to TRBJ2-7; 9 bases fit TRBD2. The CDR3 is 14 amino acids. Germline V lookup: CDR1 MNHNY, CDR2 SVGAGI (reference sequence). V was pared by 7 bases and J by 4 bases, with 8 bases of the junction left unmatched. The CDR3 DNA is TGTGCCAGCACGGATAGCGGGAGTGTTTACGAGCAGTACTTC. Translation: CASTDSGSVYEQYF.

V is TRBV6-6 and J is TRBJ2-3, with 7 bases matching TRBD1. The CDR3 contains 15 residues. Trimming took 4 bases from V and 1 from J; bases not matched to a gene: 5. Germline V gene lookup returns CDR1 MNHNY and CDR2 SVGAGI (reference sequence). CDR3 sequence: CASSSRDSGTDTQYF. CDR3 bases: TGTGCCAGCAGTTCCCGGGACAGCGGCACAGATACGCAGTATTTT.

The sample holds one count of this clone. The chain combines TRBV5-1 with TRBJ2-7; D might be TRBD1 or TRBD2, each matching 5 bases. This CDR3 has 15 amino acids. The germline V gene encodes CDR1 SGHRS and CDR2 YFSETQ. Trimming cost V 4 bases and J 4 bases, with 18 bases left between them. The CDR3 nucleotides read TGCGCCAGCAGCCCTGGGGACGTAACGGCTTACGAGCAGTACTTC. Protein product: CASSPGDVTAYEQYF. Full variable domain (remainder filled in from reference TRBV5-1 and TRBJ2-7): KAGVTQTPRYLIKTRGQQVTLSCSPISGHRSVSWYQQTPGQGLQFLFEYFSETQRNKGNFPGRFSGRQFSNSRSEMNVSTLELGDSALYLCASSPGDVTAYEQYFGPGTRLTVT.

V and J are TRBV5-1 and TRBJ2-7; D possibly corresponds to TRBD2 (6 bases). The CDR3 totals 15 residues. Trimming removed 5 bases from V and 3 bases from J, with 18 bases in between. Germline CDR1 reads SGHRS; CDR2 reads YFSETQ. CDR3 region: CASRTTNRRGYEQYF. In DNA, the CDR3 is TGCGCCAGCAGGACCACAAATCGGAGGGGCTACGAGCAGTACTTC.

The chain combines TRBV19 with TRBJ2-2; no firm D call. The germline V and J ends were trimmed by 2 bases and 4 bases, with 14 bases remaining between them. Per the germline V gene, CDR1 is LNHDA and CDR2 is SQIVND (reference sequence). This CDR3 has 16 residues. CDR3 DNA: TGTGCCAGTAGTATATACCGGCTAGTGGCCACCGGGGAGCTGTTTTTT. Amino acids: CASSIYRLVATGELFF.

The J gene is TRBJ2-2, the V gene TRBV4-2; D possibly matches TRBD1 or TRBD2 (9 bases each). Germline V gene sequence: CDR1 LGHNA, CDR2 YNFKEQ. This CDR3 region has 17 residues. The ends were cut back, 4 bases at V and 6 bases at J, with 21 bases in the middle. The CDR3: CASSPTGGGGVAGELFF. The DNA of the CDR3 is TGTGCCAGCAGCCCTACAGGGGGCGGGGGGGTTGCCGGGGAGCTGTTTTTT.

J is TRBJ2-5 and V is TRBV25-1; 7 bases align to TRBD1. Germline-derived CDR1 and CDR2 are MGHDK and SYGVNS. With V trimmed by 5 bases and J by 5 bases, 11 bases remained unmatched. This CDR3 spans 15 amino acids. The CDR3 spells CASSKRDDREETQYF. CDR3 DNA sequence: TGTGCCAGCAGTAAACGAGACGACAGGGAGGAGACCCAGTACTTC.

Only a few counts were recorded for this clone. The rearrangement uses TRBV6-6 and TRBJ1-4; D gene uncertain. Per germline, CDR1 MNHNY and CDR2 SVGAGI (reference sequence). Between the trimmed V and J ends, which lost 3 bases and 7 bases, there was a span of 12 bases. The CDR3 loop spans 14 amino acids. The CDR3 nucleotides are TGTGCCAGCAGTTATTCAGTAGGAAGTGAAAAACTGTTTTTT. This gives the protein CASSYSVGSEKLFF.

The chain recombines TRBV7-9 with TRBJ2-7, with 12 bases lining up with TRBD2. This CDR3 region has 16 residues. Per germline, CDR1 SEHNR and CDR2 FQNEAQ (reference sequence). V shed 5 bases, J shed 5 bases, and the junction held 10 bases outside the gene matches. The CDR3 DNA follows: TGTGCCAGCAGCGCCCGACTAGCGGGAGATATCCACGAGCAGTACTTC. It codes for CASSARLAGDIHEQYF.

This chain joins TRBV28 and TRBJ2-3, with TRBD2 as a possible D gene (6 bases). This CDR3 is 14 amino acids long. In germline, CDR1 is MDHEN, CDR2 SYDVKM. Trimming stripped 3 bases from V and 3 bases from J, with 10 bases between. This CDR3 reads CASSFVAGTDTQYF. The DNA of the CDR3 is TGTGCCAGCAGTTTTGTGGCGGGAACAGATACGCAGTATTTT.

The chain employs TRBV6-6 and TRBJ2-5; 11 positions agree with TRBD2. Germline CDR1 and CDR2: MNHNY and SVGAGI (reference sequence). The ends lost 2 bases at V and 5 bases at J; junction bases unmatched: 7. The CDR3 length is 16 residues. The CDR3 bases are TGTGCCAGCAGTTACCAAATAGCGGGAGGGCCGGAGACCCAGTACTTC. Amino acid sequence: CASSYQIAGGPETQYF.

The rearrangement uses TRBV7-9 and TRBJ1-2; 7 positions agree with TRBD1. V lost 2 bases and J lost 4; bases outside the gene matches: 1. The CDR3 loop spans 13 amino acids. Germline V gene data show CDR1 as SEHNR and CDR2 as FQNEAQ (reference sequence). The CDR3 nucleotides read TGTGCCAGCAGCTTATCAGGGGGCTATGGCTACACCTTC. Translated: CASSLSGGYGYTF.

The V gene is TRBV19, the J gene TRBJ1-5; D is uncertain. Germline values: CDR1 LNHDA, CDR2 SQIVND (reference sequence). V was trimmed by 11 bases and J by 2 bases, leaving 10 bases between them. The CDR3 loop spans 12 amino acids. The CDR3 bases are TGTGCCGGACGAATTGGCAATCAGCCCCAGCATTTT. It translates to CAGRIGNQPQHF.

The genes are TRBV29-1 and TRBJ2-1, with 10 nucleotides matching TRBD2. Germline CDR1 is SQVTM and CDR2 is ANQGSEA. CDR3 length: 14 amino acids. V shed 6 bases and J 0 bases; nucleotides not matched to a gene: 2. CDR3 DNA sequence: TGCAGCGTCCCTAGCGGGAGCTCCTACAATGAGCAGTTCTTC. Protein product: CSVPSGSSYNEQFF.

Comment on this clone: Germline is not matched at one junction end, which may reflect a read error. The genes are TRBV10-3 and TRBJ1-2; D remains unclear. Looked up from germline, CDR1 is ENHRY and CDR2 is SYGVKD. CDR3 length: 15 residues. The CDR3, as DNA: TGTGCCATCAGTGAGTCGACTGTGGAGAACTATGGTTACACCTTC. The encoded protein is CAISESTVENYGYTF.

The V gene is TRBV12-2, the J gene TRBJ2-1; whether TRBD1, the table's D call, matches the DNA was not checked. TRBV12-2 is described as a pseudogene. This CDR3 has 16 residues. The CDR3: CASRSQRDRGRNEQFF. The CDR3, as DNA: TGTGCAAGTCGCTCCCAGCGAGACAGGGGGAGAAATGAGCAGTTCTTC.

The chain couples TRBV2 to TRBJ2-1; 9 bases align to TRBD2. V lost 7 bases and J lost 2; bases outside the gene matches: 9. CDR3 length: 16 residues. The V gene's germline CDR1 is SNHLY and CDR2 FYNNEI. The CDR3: CASKAGGPGTYNEQFF. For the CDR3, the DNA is TGTGCCAGCAAGGCGGGAGGGCCGGGAACCTACAATGAGCAGTTCTTC.

The DNA for the CDR3 is TGTGCCAGCAGTGAAGAGTTGGGACAGGCCTACGAGCAGTACTTC. It specifies CASSEELGQAYEQYF. The chain joins TRBV6-1 to TRBJ2-7; TRBD1 matches 8 bases. Looked up from germline, CDR1 is MNHNS and CDR2 is SASEGT. The CDR3 extends over 15 amino acids. V trimming: 1 base; J trimming: 2 bases; junction bases outside the gene matches: 4.

Written as DNA, the CDR3 is TGTGCCAGCAACCTACAGGGGAACTATGGCTACACCTTC. Amino acid sequence: CASNLQGNYGYTF. V usage is TRBV5-6 and J usage is TRBJ1-2; 7 bases are shared with TRBD1. Germline V CDR1 and CDR2: SGHDT, YYEEEE. After removal of 6 bases from V and 2 bases from J, the junction contained 4 bases not matched to a gene. This CDR3 is 13 amino acids long.

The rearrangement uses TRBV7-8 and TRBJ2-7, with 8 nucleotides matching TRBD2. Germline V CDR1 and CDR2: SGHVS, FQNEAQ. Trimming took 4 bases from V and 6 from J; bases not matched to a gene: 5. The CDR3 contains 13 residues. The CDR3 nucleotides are TGTGCCAGCAGCTCCGGGGGGGACCTCGAGCAGTACTTC. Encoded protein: CASSSGGDLEQYF.

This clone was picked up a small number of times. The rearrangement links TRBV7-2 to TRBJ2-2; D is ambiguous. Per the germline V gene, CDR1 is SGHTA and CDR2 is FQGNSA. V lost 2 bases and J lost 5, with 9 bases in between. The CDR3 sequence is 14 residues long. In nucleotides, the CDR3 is TGTGCCAGCAGCTTAAAACGGATAACCGGGGAGCTGTTTTTT. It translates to CASSLKRITGELFF.

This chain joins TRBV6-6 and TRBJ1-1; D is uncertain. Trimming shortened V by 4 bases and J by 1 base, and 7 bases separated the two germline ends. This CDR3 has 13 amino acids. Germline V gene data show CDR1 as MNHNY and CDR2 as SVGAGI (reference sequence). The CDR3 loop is CASSLGRNTEAFF. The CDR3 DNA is TGTGCCAGCAGTTTGGGGAGGAACACTGAAGCTTTCTTT.

Here the CDR3 reads CASNSGRGANEKLFF. For the CDR3, the DNA is TGTGCCAGCAATTCGGGTCGGGGGGCTAATGAAAAACTGTTTTTT. The rearrangement links TRBV6-1 to TRBJ1-4, with D perhaps TRBD1 (5 bases). V lost 7 bases and J lost 3, with 15 bases in between. The CDR3 extends over 15 amino acids. Germline CDR1 is MNHNS and CDR2 is SASEGT.

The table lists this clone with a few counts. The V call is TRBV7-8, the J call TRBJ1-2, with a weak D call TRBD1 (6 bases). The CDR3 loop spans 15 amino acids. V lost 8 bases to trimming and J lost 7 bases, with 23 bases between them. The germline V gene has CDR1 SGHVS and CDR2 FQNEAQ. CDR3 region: CASLASRGRVSGYTF. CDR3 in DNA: TGTGCCAGCCTTGCTTCGCGGGGGCGCGTTAGTGGCTACACCTTC.